Sequencing of this T cell receptor (beta chain) was carried out in a study of blood T cell repertoires in COVID-19 (dated by TCRdb to 2018 to 2020). General notes on the study: Samples covering the acute and convalescent phases of COVID-19 were provided by collaborators in the United States, Italy and Spain. A freely available public database, intended as a resource for researchers studying the immune response to SARS-CoV-2, is where the repertoires were released. HLA class I and class II types, where available, came from metadata supplied by the sample provider rather than from assay-based typing. The prospective study material was composed of cDNA or gDNA derived from T cells, B-cell-depleted T cells, or PBMCs. The samples were drawn from the first 160 participants of the ongoing ImmuneRACE study and from roughly 1,300 subjects provided by 6 global collaborators. Nearly every sample came with metadata listing a de-identified subject ID, COVID-19 status, age in years and sex. Deeply sampled blood TCRbeta repertoires from subjects exposed to, actively infected with, or recovered from COVID-19 were included in the dataset.

The immunoSEQ Assay, a bias-controlled multiplex PCR, was used to amplify TCRbeta CDR3 regions from genomic DNA. On the authors' methods: The number of nucleated cells in each sample was estimated from the amplification of reference gene primers within the assay. To quantify the absolute abundance of each unique TCRbeta CDR3 rearrangement, sequence reads were collapsed and filtered. For each sample, productive Simpson clonality was calculated by taking the square root of Simpson's diversity index across productive rearrangements. This is the immuneACCESS table as TCRdb keeps it, with only in-frame sequences that have V and J called. A part of the clones is gone; compared with another copy, unresolved V genes explain less than half, and the rest is unexplained. The V and J calls and clone size come from that table; D and trimming were worked out from the DNA. Within this sample are 100,000 to 150,000 clones, with about 88% of them counted one time only. The biggest ten clones account for 1.5% of the sample.

Results and caveats for the whole study, not just this receptor: The quantity of clinical and demographic metadata differed by source and by participant and was supplied without curation.

V sheds 5 bases and J sheds 4 bases, leaving 8 bases between their ends. CDR1 KGHSH and CDR2 LQKENI were looked up in the germline V gene. The CDR3 spans 12 residues, from the cysteine through the phenylalanine. The read is trimmed to its CDR3 DNA, 36 bases read in frame from base 1. Collaborating institutions collected whole blood in K2EDTA tubes following their own protocols. For TCRbeta analysis, collaborator samples were shipped as frozen whole blood, as isolated PBMCs, or as DNA extracted from either sample type. With respect to this clone: Its antigen has not been determined. Within one base of it there is no much larger clone, and no base qualities were kept.

The sequencing input was peripheral blood. The rearrangement combines TRBV18 with TRBJ2-5; confidence is insufficient to name the D gene. This TCR derives from a human donor in a cohort sampled during active COVID-19. The CDR3 protein is CASSGWAETQYF. The DNA sequence is as follows: TGTGCCAGCTCAGGATGGGCAGAGACCCAGTACTTC.